This T cell receptor (beta chain) was captured in a study of graft-versus-host responses after intestinal transplantation. This clone occurred once. The antigen is undetermined. Sequenced by immunoSEQ multiplex PCR; TCRdb stores in-frame clones only, minus some. The repertoire includes 130,000 to 150,000 clones, 80% to 95% of them detected once, and 0.15% to 0.2% sits in the top ten. Germline CDR1 and CDR2: SQVTM and ANQGSEA. The ends lost 3 bases at V and 2 bases at J; junction bases unmatched: 8. This CDR3 has 15 amino acids. Findings and limits, study-wide: HvG clone declines early post-transplant were associated with peak circulating GvH levels.

Sequenced material: unstimulated CD4+ T cells sorted from spleen or lymph node cells, taken before intestinal transplant. This sequence originates from a human donor who received an intestinal transplant. The chain links TRBV29-1 to TRBJ2-7; 9 positions agree with TRBD1. The CDR3 sequence: CSVDFTGGAAYEQYF. As DNA, the CDR3 is TGCAGCGTTGACTTTACAGGGGGCGCAGCCTACGAGCAGTACTTC.